This T cell receptor beta chain was recovered during a study of blood T cell repertoires in COVID-19. Study-wide background: Acute-phase and convalescent COVID-19 samples originated in the United States, Italy and Spain. From T cells, B-cell-depleted T cells, or PBMCs came the material, which was cDNA or gDNA.

The V end lost 2 bases, the J end lost 4 bases, and 11 bases lay between the germline ends. The CDR3 is made up of 14 amino acids. Germline loops: CDR1 KGHSH, CDR2 LQKENI. Enrolment of Seattle patients took place during active infection, and they were followed longitudinally. In the authors' workflow: Reference gene primer amplification yielded estimated nucleated cell counts. Measured with immunoSEQ multiplex PCR; TCRdb has only the in-frame clones, and not every one. V, J and clone size reflect that table, while D and trimming were determined from the DNA. The table lists approximately 290,000 clones, approximately 86% of them singletons, with roughly 0.94% in the top ten.

The TCR was taken from a human donor with COVID-19, enrolled during active disease. The donor label of this sample is uncertain. What was sequenced was peripheral blood. V usage is TRBV18 and J usage is TRBJ1-1; perhaps TRBD1 as D (5 bases). CDR3 amino acids: CASSPSGDLTEAFF. The CDR3 DNA reads TGTGCCAGCTCACCATCGGGGGACCTCACTGAAGCTTTCTTT.